The T cell receptor (beta chain) under discussion was sequenced for a study of T cell repertoires in cytomegalovirus infection. Study details: Indications of both CMV infection and matching HLA type were provided by public TCR beta signatures.

TCRdb re-derived calls from the reads in MiXCR, one entry per CDR3 protein. The sample holds about 700,000 distinct CDR3 sequences, about 30% seen once. Study observations and caveats: The response measured ex vivo was dominated by TCR beta clonotypes (HLA-C-restricted and CMV-specific). Of the TCR beta families, the public ones yielded a cumulative frequency that identified carriers of CMV plus the relevant HLA.

V shed 5 bases and J 5 bases; nucleotides not matched to a gene: 5. The CDR3 extends over 15 amino acids. Comments on this clonotype: Its specificity is not known.

This clonotype was sampled from a human donor in good health (CMV status not recorded). Some clones in this sample may be carry-over from other donors' samples. The chain combines TRBV12-3 or TRBV12-4 with TRBJ2-3; 12 bases map to TRBD2. The material was cultured PBMCs, obtained from culture after CMV antigen stimulation. CDR3 loop: CASSRLAGDEDTQYF. CDR3 bases: TGTGCCAGCAGTCGACTAGCGGGAGACGAAGATACGCAGTATTTT.